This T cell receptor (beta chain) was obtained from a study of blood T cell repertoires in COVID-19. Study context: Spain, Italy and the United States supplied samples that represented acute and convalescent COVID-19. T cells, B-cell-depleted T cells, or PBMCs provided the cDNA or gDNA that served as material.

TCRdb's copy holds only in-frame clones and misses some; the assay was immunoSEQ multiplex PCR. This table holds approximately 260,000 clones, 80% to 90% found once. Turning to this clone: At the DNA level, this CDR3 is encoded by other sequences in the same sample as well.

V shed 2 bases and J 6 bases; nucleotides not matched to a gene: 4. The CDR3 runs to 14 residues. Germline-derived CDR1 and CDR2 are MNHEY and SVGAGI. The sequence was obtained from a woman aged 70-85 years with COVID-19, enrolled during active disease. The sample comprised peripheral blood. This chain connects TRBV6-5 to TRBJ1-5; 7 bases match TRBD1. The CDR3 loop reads CASSYRGLGQPQHF. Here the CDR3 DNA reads TGTGCCAGCAGTTACAGGGGGCTCGGTCAGCCCCAGCATTTT.